These 22 T cell receptor beta chains were sequenced from one sample in a study of CD8+CD57+ T cells in acquired aplastic anemia. The authors sequenced patients whose flow cytometry had shown CD8+CD57+ cell expansion. For CDR3 and TCR beta VDJ profiling, genomic DNA was the template used. A single record per CDR3 protein comes from TCRdb applying MiXCR to the reads. The sample yields approximately 59,000 distinct CDR3 sequences, roughly three fifths seen once. The source material was sorted CD4+, CD8+, or CD8+CD57+ T cells (not recorded which) from PBMCs. All receptors derive from a human donor with aplastic anemia.

This clonotype was counted at least ten times. This chain connects TRBV4-3 to TRBJ2-1, with 16 bases matching TRBD2. The CDR3 has 18 amino acids. The trim removed 3 bases at V and 8 bases at J, leaving 10 bases unmatched. Looked up from germline, CDR1 is LGHNA and CDR2 is YSLEER. CDR3 sequence: CASSQRVGTSGGADEQFF. The CDR3 DNA reads TGCGCCAGCAGCCAGCGAGTCGGGACTAGCGGGGGGGCCGATGAGCAGTTCTTC.

At least ten counts were recorded for this clonotype. CDR3 sequence (DNA): TGTGCCAGCAGCTTAGCGGGACCAAAGATAGATCTCTACAATGAGCAGTTCTTC. Protein: CASSLAGPKIDLYNEQFF. The chain employs TRBV13 and TRBJ2-1; D may match TRBD1 or TRBD2 (5 bases each). The length of the CDR3 is 18 residues. The V and J ends lost 1 base and 3 bases respectively, with 19 bases between them. Germline values: CDR1 PRHDT, CDR2 FYEKMQ (reference sequence).

This clonotype was seen once. The V gene is TRBV15, the J gene TRBJ1-5, with a possible D match to TRBD1 (6 bases). The CDR3 runs 16 residues. Germline V CDR1 and CDR2: LNHNV, YYDKDF (reference sequence). Trimming took off 0 bases at V and 2 bases at J, with 11 bases between the two ends. This chain's CDR3 is CATSRDLGGGNQPQHF. The CDR3 DNA is TGTGCCACCAGCAGAGATCTAGGGGGGGGCAATCAGCCCCAGCATTTT.

This sequence joins TRBV11-2 and TRBJ1-6; 10 bases are a match to TRBD1. The V gene's germline CDR1 is SGHAT and CDR2 FQNNGV. The CDR3 has 16 residues. Trimming removed 2 bases from V and 11 bases from J; junction bases left unmatched: 9. The CDR3 region is CASSLFEGTGDAPLHF. In DNA form, the CDR3 reads TGTGCCAGCAGCTTATTTGAGGGGACAGGGGATGCACCCCTCCACTTT. Using reference TRBV11-2 and TRBJ1-6 for the parts outside the CDR3, the full variable domain is EAGVAQSPRYKIIEKRQSVAFWCNPISGHATLYWYQQILGQGPKLLIQFQNNGVVDDSQLPKDRFSAERLKGVDSTLKIQPAKLEDSAVYLCASSLFEGTGDAPLHFGNGTRLTVT.

V and J are TRBV9 and TRBJ1-6; D ambiguous. The CDR3 is made up of 13 amino acids. Germline CDR1 SGDLS, CDR2 YYNGEE. Deletions cut 0 bases from V and 12 bases from J, with 10 bases between. CDR3 nucleotides: TGTGCCAGCAGCGTAGGGCAGGTGAAACCCCTCCACTTT. Its protein product is CASSVGQVKPLHF.

This clonotype was recorded many times. This rearrangement joins TRBV11-2 to TRBJ1-5; TRBD1 is a possible D gene (5 bases). Trimming removed 0 bases at V and 1 base at J, with 10 bases between. The CDR3 extends over 16 amino acids. CDR1 and CDR2 from the germline V gene are SGHAT and FQNNGV. The CDR3 region has the DNA TGTGCCAGCAGCTTAGAAGGTCCAGGGAGCAATCAGCCCCAGCATTTT. As protein: CASSLEGPGSNQPQHF.

The sample holds one count of this clonotype. This chain connects TRBV10-3 to TRBJ2-7; 8 bases agree with TRBD1. Germline V CDR1 and CDR2: ENHRY, SYGVKD. The CDR3 extends over 15 amino acids. V lost 3 bases and J lost 3; bases outside the gene matches: 7. As DNA, the CDR3 is TGTGCCATCAGTGATTTCTATGGGACAGGCTACGAGCAGTACTTC. This encodes CAISDFYGTGYEQYF.

With regard to this clonotype: It may be a read error: a sequence one base away is much more abundant. This chain links TRBV2 with TRBJ2-1; 9 positions match TRBD2. V lost 5 bases, J lost 3 bases, and 2 bases stayed unmatched. Germline CDR1 is SNHLY and CDR2 is FYNNEI. The CDR3 runs 14 residues. The DNA of the CDR3 is TGTGCCAGCAGTTTACTAGCGGGCTACAATGAGCAGTTCTTC. Translating it yields CASSLLAGYNEQFF. Supplemented by reference TRBV2 and TRBJ2-1, the full variable domain reads EPEVTQTPSHQVTQMGQEVILRCVPISNHLYFYWYRQILGQKVEFLVSFYNNEISEKSEIFDDQFSVERPDGSNFTLKIRSTKLEDSAMYFCASSLLAGYNEQFFGPGTRLTVL.

As to this clonotype: One base away lies a much larger clone, so this may be a sequencing read error. The chain carries TRBV30 and TRBJ2-5; TRBD2 might be the D (6 bases). Per the germline V gene, CDR1 is GTSNPN and CDR2 is SVGIG (reference sequence). Trimming removed 0 bases from V and 4 bases from J, with 15 bases in between. This CDR3 is built from 15 residues. The CDR3: CAWSVVGEVGETQYF. In DNA, the CDR3 is TGTGCCTGGAGTGTGGTAGGGGAGGTGGGAGAGACCCAGTACTTC.

This chain connects TRBV15 to TRBJ1-3; perhaps TRBD1 as D (5 bases). The CDR3 length is 18 residues. Looked up from germline, CDR1 is LNHNV and CDR2 is YYDKDF (reference sequence). V gave up 1 base and J gave up 5 bases, with 21 bases separating them. The CDR3 region is CATSRGGGGAERRNTIYF. The CDR3 nucleotides read TGTGCCACCAGCAGAGGGGGGGGAGGGGCCGAAAGAAGAAACACCATATATTTT.

This clonotype has only one observation. V usage is TRBV24-1 and J usage is TRBJ2-3; D ambiguous. The V end lost 11 bases, the J end lost 4 bases, and 9 bases lay between the germline ends. This CDR3 spans 11 amino acids. Germline CDR1 is KGHDR and CDR2 is SFDVKD. The DNA for the CDR3 is TGTGCCAGCATAGGCTCAGATACGCAGTATTTT. This codes for CASIGSDTQYF.

The rearrangement uses TRBV20-1 and TRBJ1-2; possibly TRBD1 for D (5 bases). V was clipped by 0 bases and J by 5 bases, with 10 bases between them. CDR3 length: 13 residues. Germline values: CDR1 DFQATT, CDR2 SNEGSKA (reference sequence). Written as DNA, the CDR3 is TGCAGTGCTAGAGAGGGACGGACGTATGGCTACACCTTC. It yields the protein CSAREGRTYGYTF.

This clonotype has more than one count but fewer than ten. V and J are TRBV7-2 and TRBJ1-1; D remains ambiguous. The CDR3 contains 13 residues. V lost 3 bases to trimming and J lost 4 bases, with 9 bases between them. Germline assignment: CDR1 SGHTA and CDR2 FQGNSA. The CDR3 sequence is CASSLGLGTEAFF. CDR3 DNA: TGTGCCAGCAGCTTGGGCTTGGGCACTGAAGCTTTCTTT.

This clonotype was counted a few times. The chain uses TRBV7-9 and TRBJ1-6; D remains ambiguous. Trimming left V 0 bases short and J 7 bases short, with 7 bases between. The germline V gene has CDR1 SEHNR and CDR2 FQNEAQ (reference sequence). The CDR3 is 14 residues long. In DNA form, the CDR3 reads TGTGCCAGCAGCTTAGCGGGCTCGAATTCACCCCTCCACTTT. Translating gives CASSLAGSNSPLHF.

The table lists this clonotype with a few counts. V usage is TRBV25-1 and J usage is TRBJ2-7; 13 nucleotides align to TRBD2. Trimming at V came to 6 bases and at J to 0 bases, leaving 5 bases not matched to a gene. The CDR3 consists of 16 residues. Germline V CDR1 and CDR2: MGHDK, SYGVNS. CDR3 nucleotide sequence: TGTGCCAGCAGCCAAGGACTAGCGGGGGCCTCCTACGAGCAGTACTTC. This encodes CASSQGLAGASYEQYF.

This clonotype was detected only a few times. The rearrangement uses TRBV15 and TRBJ1-6, with a tentative D call TRBD1 (5 bases). V was cut by 0 bases and J by 8 bases, with 14 bases left in between. This CDR3 is built from 16 residues. Germline CDR1 and CDR2: LNHNV and YYDKDF (reference sequence). The CDR3 DNA sequence: TGTGCCACCAGCAGAGATTCGCCAGGGTATGATTCACCCCTCCACTTT. This gives the protein CATSRDSPGYDSPLHF.

This clonotype was observed at least ten times. This chain links TRBV7-6 with TRBJ2-3; D call uncertain. This CDR3 is 14 amino acids long. The V end was cut by 0 bases, the J end by 2 bases, with 6 bases between. Germline CDR1 and CDR2: SGHVS and FNYEAQ. The CDR3 region is CASSLAYNTDTQYF. The CDR3 bases are TGTGCCAGCAGCTTAGCGTACAACACAGATACGCAGTATTTT.

Regarding this clonotype: Germline and junction disagree at one end, which may indicate a read error. The chain has TRBV10-3 and TRBJ2-7; D ambiguous. Germline CDR1 is ENHRY and CDR2 is SYGVKD. The CDR3 runs to 11 residues. Here the CDR3 DNA reads TGTGCCACCTCGGACGGAGTTGAGCAGTGCTTC. This gives the protein CATSDGVEQCF.

V and J are TRBV29-1 and TRBJ2-5; TRBD1 or TRBD2 may be the D gene (6 bases each). This CDR3 has 13 amino acids. V was clipped by 2 bases and J by 4 bases, with 11 bases between them. CDR1 is SQVTM, CDR2 ANQGSEA, per germline. CDR3 sequence reads: CSVERGRAETQYF. As DNA, the CDR3 is TGCAGCGTTGAACGGGGGCGAGCAGAGACCCAGTACTTC.

This rearrangement joins TRBV20-1 to TRBJ1-5; the match to TRBD1 covers 7 bases. Germline CDR1 and CDR2: DFQATT and SNEGSKA (reference sequence). The CDR3 totals 15 residues. The ends lost 0 bases at V and 5 bases at J; junction bases unmatched: 7. The CDR3 sequence: CSARDSRQGDQPQHF. CDR3 coding DNA: TGCAGTGCTAGAGATTCCCGACAGGGCGATCAGCCCCAGCATTTT.

The chain joins TRBV5-6 to TRBJ1-1; 7 bases fit TRBD1. After removal of 1 base from V and 5 bases from J, the junction contained 11 bases not matched to a gene. The germline gives CDR1 SGHDT, CDR2 YYEEEE. This CDR3 has 16 amino acids. CDR3 sequence reads: CASSLTQGGVGTEAFF. CDR3 bases: TGTGCCAGCAGCTTGACTCAAGGGGGCGTAGGGACTGAAGCTTTCTTT.

This clonotype came up many times. The chain uses TRBV15 and TRBJ1-5; D is unclear. Trimming removed 5 bases at V and 7 bases at J, with 12 bases between. This CDR3 region has 13 residues. From germline, CDR1 is LNHNV and CDR2 YYDKDF (reference sequence). CDR3 bases: TGTGCCACCAGCCCGACCTTAAAGCAGCCCCAGCATTTT. This codes for CATSPTLKQPQHF.